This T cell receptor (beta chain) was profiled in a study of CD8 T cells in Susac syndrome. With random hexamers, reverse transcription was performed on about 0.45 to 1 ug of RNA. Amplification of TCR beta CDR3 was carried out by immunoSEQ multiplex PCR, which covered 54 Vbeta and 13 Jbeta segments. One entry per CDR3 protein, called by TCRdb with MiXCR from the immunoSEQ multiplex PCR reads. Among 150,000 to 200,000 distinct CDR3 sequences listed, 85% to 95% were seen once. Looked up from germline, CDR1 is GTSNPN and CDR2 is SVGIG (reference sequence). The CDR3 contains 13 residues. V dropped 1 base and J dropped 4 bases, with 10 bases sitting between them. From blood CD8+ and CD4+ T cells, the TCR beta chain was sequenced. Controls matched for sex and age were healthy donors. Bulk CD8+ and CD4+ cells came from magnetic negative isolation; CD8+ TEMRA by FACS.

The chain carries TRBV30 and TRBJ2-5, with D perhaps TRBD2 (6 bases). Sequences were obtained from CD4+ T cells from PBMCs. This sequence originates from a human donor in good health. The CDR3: CAWSEPGGETQYF. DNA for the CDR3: TGTGCCTGGAGTGAACCCGGGGGAGAGACCCAGTACTTC.